This record concerns one T cell receptor (beta chain) sequence. The sample comes from a study of T-cell memory formation after mild COVID-19. TCRdb re-called the 5' RACE reads through MiXCR, storing one row per CDR3 protein. The sample has about 200,000 distinct CDR3 sequences, around 9.1% seen once; the top ten hold roughly 3.5%. The CDR3 is 15 amino acids. The V gene end was trimmed by 1 base and the J gene end by 11 bases; junction bases not matched to a gene: 9. Germline assignment: CDR1 LGHNA and CDR2 YNFKEQ. Sequenced material: PBMCs or a T cell subset sorted from them (not recorded which). This TCR came from a young man who had mild COVID-19 (a few samples of this study predate the infection). Cell type and time point are not known. The chain recombines TRBV4-2 with TRBJ2-3; TRBD2 matches at 10 bases. The CDR3 sequence is CASSQVQRGGQLQYF. Here the CDR3 DNA reads TGTGCCAGCAGCCAAGTCCAGCGGGGGGGACAATTGCAGTATTTT.